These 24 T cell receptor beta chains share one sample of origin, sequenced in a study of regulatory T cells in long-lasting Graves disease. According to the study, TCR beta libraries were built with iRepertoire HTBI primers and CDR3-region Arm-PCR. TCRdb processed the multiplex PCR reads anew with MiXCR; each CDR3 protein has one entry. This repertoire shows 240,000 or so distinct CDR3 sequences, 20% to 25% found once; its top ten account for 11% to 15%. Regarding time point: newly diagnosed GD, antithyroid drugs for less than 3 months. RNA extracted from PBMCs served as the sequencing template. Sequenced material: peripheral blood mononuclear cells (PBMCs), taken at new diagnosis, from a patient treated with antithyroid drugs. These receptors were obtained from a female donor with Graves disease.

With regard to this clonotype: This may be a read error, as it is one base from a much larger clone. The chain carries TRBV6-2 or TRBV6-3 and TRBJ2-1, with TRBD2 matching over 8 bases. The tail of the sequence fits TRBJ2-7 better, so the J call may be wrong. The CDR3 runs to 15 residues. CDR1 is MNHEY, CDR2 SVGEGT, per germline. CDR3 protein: CASTPPAGAYNEQYF. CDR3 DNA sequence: TGTGCCAGCACCCCACCAGCGGGAGCCTACAATGAGCAGTACTTC.

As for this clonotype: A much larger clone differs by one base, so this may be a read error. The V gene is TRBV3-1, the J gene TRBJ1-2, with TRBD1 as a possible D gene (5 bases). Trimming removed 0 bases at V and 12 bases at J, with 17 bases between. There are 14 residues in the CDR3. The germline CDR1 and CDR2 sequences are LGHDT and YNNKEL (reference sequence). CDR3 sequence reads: CASSQDQGGRGHTF. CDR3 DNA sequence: TGTGCCAGCAGCCAAGATCAGGGTGGTCGAGGCCACACCTTC.

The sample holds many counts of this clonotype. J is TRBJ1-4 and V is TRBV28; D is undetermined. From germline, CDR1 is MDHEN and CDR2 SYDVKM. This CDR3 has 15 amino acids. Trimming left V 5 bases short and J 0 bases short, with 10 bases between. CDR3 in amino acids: CASSPLGPTNEKLFF. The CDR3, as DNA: TGTGCCAGCAGTCCCTTGGGCCCAACTAATGAAAAACTGTTTTTT.

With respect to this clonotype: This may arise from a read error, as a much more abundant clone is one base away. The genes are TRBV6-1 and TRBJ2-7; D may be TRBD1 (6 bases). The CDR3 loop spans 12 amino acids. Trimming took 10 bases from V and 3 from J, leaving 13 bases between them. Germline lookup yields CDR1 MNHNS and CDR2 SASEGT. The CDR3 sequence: CATLDRIYEQYF. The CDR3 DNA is TGTGCCACTCTGGACAGAATCTACGAGCAGTACTTC.

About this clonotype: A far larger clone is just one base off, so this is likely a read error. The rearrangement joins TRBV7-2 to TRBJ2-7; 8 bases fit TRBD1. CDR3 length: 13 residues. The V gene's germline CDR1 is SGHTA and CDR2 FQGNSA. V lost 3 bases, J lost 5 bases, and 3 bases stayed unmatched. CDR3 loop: CASSFGQGDEQYF. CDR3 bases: TGTGCCAGCAGCTTTGGACAGGGCGACGAGCAGTACTTC.

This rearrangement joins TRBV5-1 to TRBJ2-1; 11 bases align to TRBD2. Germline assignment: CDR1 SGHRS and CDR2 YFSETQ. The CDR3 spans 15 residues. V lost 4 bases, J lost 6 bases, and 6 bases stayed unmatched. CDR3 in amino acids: CASSVLAGAGNEQFF. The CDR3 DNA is TGCGCCAGCAGCGTACTAGCGGGAGCAGGCAATGAGCAGTTCTTC.

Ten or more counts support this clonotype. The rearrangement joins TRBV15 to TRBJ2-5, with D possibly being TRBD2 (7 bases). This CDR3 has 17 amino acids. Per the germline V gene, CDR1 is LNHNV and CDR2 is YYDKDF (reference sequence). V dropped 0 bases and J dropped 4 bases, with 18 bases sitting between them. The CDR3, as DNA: TGTGCCACCAGCAGAGAAGATCGGGGGGCCCGAGGAGAGACCCAGTACTTC. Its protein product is CATSREDRGARGETQYF.

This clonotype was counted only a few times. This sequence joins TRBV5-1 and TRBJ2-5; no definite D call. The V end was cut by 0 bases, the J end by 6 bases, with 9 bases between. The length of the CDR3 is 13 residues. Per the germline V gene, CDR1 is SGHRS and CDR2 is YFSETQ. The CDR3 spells CASSLDFAKTQYF. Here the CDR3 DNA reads TGCGCCAGCAGCTTGGATTTTGCGAAGACCCAGTACTTC.

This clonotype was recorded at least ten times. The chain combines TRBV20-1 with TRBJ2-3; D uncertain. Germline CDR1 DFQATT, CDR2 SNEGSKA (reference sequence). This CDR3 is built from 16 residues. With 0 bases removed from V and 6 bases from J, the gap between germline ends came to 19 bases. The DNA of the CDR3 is TGCAGTGCTAGAGACCCCACACGCTCACGAGCCGATACGCAGTATTTT. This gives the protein CSARDPTRSRADTQYF.

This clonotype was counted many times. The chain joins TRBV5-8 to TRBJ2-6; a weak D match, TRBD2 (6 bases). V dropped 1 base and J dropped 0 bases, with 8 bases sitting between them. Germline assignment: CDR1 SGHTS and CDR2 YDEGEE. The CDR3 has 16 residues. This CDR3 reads CASSLWGDSGANVLTF. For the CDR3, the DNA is TGTGCCAGCAGCTTGTGGGGGGACTCTGGGGCCAACGTCCTGACTTTC.

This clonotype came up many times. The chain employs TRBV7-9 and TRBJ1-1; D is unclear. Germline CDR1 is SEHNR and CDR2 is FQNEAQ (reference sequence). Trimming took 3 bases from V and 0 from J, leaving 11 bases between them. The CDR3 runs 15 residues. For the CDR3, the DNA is TGTGCCAGCAGCTTCTCGGCCACCATGAACACTGAAGCTTTCTTT. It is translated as CASSFSATMNTEAFF.

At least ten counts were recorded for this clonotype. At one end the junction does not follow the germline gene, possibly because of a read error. The CDR3 DNA reads as TGCGCCAGCAGCTTTCCGGGACAGGGATATGGCTACACCTTC. This codes for CASSFPGQGYGYTF. This chain connects TRBV7-9 to TRBJ1-2; 9 bases are shared with TRBD1. The CDR3 loop spans 14 amino acids. Germline CDR1 is SEHNR and CDR2 is FQNEAQ (reference sequence).

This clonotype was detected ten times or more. The CDR3 is CASRRQGRIYEQYF. The CDR3 DNA follows: TGTGCCAGCAGGAGACAGGGGAGGATCTACGAGCAGTACTTC. This sequence joins TRBV6-1 and TRBJ2-7; 8 positions match TRBD1. Trimming at V came to 6 bases and at J to 3 bases, leaving 7 bases not matched to a gene. The CDR3 has 14 amino acids. Germline V gene lookup returns CDR1 MNHNS and CDR2 SASEGT.

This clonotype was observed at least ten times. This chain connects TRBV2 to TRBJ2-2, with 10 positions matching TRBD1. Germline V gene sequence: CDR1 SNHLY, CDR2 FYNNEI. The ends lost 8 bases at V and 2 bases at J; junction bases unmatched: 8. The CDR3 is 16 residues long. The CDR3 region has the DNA TGTGCCAGCCGACGGGACAGGGGAGTAAACACCGGGGAGCTGTTTTTT. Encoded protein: CASRRDRGVNTGELFF.

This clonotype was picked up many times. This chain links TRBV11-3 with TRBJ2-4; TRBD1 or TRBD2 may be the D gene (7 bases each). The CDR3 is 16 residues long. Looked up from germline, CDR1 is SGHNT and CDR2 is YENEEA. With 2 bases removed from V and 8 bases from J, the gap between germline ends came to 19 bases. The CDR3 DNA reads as TGTGCCAGCAGCTTAACGTGGGAGTCAGGGGGGGACATTCAGTACTTC. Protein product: CASSLTWESGGDIQYF.

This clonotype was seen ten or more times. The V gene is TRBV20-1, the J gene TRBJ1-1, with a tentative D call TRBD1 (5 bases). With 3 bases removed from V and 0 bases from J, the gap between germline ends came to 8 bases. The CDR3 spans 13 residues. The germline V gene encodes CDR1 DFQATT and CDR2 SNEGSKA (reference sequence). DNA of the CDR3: TGCAGTGCTAGCTCACAGGTGAACACTGAAGCTTTCTTT. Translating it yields CSASSQVNTEAFF.

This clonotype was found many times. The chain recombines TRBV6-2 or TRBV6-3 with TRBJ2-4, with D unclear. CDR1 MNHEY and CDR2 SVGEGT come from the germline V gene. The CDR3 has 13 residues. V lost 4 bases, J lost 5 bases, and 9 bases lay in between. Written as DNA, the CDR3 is TGTGCCAGCAGTTGGTCTAGGGAAAACATTCAGTACTTC. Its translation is CASSWSRENIQYF.

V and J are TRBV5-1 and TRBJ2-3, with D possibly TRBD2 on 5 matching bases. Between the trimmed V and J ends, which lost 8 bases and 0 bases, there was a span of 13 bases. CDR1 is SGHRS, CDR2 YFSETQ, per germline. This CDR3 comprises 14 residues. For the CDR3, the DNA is TGCGCCAGTAGAGGGTTTGCTAGCACAGATACGCAGTATTTT. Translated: CASRGFASTDTQYF.

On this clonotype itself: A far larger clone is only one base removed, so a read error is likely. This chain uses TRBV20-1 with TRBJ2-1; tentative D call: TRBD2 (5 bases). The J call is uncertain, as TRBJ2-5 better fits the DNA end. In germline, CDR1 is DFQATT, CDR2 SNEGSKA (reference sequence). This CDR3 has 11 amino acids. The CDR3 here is CSAWTGVTQYF. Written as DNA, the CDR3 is TGCAGTGCCTGGACCGGGGTGACCCAGTACTTC.

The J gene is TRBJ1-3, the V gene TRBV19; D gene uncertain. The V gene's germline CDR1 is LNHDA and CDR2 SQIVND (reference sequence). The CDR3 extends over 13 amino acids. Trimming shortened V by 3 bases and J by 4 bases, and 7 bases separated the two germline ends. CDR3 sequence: CASSIRTGNTIYF. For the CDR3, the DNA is TGTGCCAGTAGTATCAGGACGGGAAACACCATATATTTT.

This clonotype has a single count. In DNA, the CDR3 is TGTGCCAGCAGTCCCCAGCCCGGGGGATACAATGAGCAGTTCTTC. Its translation is CASSPQPGGYNEQFF. The chain links TRBV12-3 or TRBV12-4 to TRBJ2-1, with TRBD2 as a possible D gene (6 bases). This CDR3 comprises 15 residues. Trimming shortened V by 5 bases and J by 4 bases, and 15 bases separated the two germline ends.

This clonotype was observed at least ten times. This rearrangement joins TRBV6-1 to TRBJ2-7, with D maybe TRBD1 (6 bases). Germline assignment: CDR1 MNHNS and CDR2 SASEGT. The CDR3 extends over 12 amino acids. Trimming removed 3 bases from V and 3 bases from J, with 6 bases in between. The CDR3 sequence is CASSDRGYEQYF. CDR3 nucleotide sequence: TGTGCCAGCAGTGACAGGGGCTACGAGCAGTACTTC.

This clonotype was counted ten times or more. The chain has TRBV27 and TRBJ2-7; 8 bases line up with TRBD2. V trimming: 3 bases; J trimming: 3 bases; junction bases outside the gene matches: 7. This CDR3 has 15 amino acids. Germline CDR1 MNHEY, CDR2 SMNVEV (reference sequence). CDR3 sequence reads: CASSFLAGGVYEQYF. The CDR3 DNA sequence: TGTGCCAGCAGTTTTCTGGCGGGAGGTGTCTACGAGCAGTACTTC.

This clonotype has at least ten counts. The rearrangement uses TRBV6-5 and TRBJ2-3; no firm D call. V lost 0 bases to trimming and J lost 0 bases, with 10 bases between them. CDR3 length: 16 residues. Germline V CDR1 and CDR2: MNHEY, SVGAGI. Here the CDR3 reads CASSYSRRPSTDTQYF. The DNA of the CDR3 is TGTGCCAGCAGTTACTCGAGACGGCCTAGCACAGATACGCAGTATTTT.